This is a list of T cell receptor beta chains from one sample in a study of blood T cell repertoires in COVID-19. Data came from immunoSEQ multiplex PCR; TCRdb stores just in-frame clones and leaves some out. This table holds some 390,000 clones, more than 85% found once. Sequencing was performed on peripheral blood. These receptors all come from a human donor in a cohort sampled during active COVID-19. CDR3s include the opening cysteine and the closing phenylalanine or tryptophan. The D gene is left open where the match is weak.

TRBJ2-1	TRBD2	TRBV6-1	CASSEVGRTSGDYNEQFF
TRBJ1-1	.	TRBV7-9	CASSLFSGYTEAFF
TRBJ1-1	.	TRBV30	CAGGSDYEAFF
TRBJ1-2	.	TRBV4-2	CASSQVRRIYTF
TRBJ2-5	TRBD2	TRBV4-1	CASSPEGRGDYPRAQYF
TRBJ2-2	TRBD2	TRBV11-3	CASSLAPAGGTGELFF
TRBJ1-1	.	TRBV2	CASGTEAFF
TRBJ2-3	.	TRBV5-4	CASSLDPGVGTDTQYF
TRBJ1-2	.	TRBV18	CASSPPFSVGGVYGYTF
TRBJ2-3	TRBD2	TRBV9	CASSVDGGRETDTQYF
TRBJ1-2	.	TRBV6-5	CASSYSPGIQGYTF
TRBJ1-1	.	TRBV3-1/TRBV3-2	CASSQGTAGRVNTEAFF
TRBJ2-3	.	TRBV5-1	CASSLNIGEDTQYF
TRBJ1-2	TRBD1	TRBV4-2	CASSQEQDRSYGYTF
TRBJ2-5	.	TRBV7-8	CASSTATRAERETQYF
TRBJ2-2	.	TRBV9	CASTPAATSSRAGELFF
TRBJ1-2	TRBD1	TRBV9	CASSASGQGREAHF
TRBJ2-6	TRBD1	TRBV28	CASSPGTDGRSGANVLTF
TRBJ2-2	.	TRBV28	CASSQGTPSGELFF
TRBJ1-1	.	TRBV27	CASSWAGLNTEAFF
TRBJ1-2	.	TRBV12-2	CASRLVTVDRGSGYTF
TRBJ1-4	.	TRBV27	CASSRTRPRYEKLFF
TRBJ1-3	.	TRBV14	CASSAVRSGNTIYF
TRBJ1-3	.	TRBV11-3	CASTLPSSGNTIYF
TRBJ2-5	TRBD2	TRBV4-1	CASSPRTSGAGETQYF
TRBJ2-3	TRBD2	TRBV6-2/TRBV6-3	CASSYMAGVTDTQYF
TRBJ1-1	TRBD1	TRBV6-5	CASSTDRGNTEAFF
TRBJ1-6	.	TRBV9	CASDSGSYNSPLHF
TRBJ2-7	TRBD1	TRBV11-2	CASSLMGQGPYEQYF
TRBJ1-4	TRBD1	TRBV19	CASRQGAETNEKLFF
TRBJ2-7	.	TRBV3-1/TRBV3-2	CASSHNRMGEQYF
TRBJ2-1	TRBD2	TRBV4-2	CASSLKTSGRAWGEQFF
TRBJ2-7	TRBD1	TRBV11-3	CASSLATGGTSEQYF
TRBJ2-7	.	TRBV6-5	CASRGRSYEQYF
TRBJ2-7	TRBD2	TRBV19	CASSFSSGSSYEQYF
TRBJ1-1	.	TRBV21-1	CASSKRTGATEAFF
TRBJ2-4	.	TRBV28	CASRGLGNIQYF
TRBJ2-2	.	TRBV5-4	CASSSGTFNPGELFF
TRBJ1-4	TRBD1	TRBV18	CASSPPSEGQGIGEKLFF